The 29 T cell receptor beta chains below come from one sample, sequenced in a study of cytomegalovirus exposure and HLA in healthy donors. Researchers ran the PCR with 60 Vbeta and 13 Jbeta primers. TCRdb keeps only in-frame clones here, not all; method: immunoSEQ multiplex PCR. Among 180,000 or so clones listed, around four fifths were seen once. Sequences were obtained from PBMCs. These receptors were obtained from a man aged 18 to 30 in good health and CMV-seronegative.

This clone was counted only a few times. This chain uses TRBV27 with TRBJ1-4; weak D call: TRBD1 (6 bases). Trimming shortened V by 5 bases and J by 5 bases, and 12 bases separated the two germline ends. This CDR3 has 14 residues. Germline V gene data show CDR1 as MNHEY and CDR2 as SMNVEV (reference sequence). The CDR3: CASSPGTYNEKLFF. The CDR3 bases are TGTGCCAGCAGTCCCGGGACATACAATGAAAAACTGTTTTTT. Using reference TRBV27 and TRBJ1-4 for the parts outside the CDR3, the full variable domain is EAQVTQNPRYLITVTGKKLTVTCSQNMNHEYMSWYRQDPGLGLRQIYYSMNVEVTDKGDVPEGYKVSRKEKRNFPLILESPSPNQTSLYFCASSPGTYNEKLFFGSGTQLSVL.

The chain employs TRBV7-9 and TRBJ2-5; 8 bases fit TRBD2. The germline CDR1 and CDR2 sequences are SEHNR and FQNEAQ (reference sequence). This CDR3 comprises 17 residues. Trimming cost V 2 bases and J 0 bases; bases outside gene matches: 8. The CDR3 DNA is TGTGCCAGCAGCTTACCGACTAGCGCACAATACCAAGAGACCCAGTACTTC. Protein sequence: CASSLPTSAQYQETQYF.

The chain uses TRBV13 and TRBJ2-7, with 10 nucleotides matching TRBD2. Germline CDR1 and CDR2: PRHDT and FYEKMQ (reference sequence). This CDR3 region has 16 residues. With 0 bases clipped from V and 4 bases from J, the junction kept 6 bases outside the gene matches. The CDR3: CASSLGPSGSSYEQYF. The CDR3, as DNA: TGTGCCAGCAGCTTAGGCCCTAGCGGGAGTAGTTACGAGCAGTACTTC.

The rearrangement uses TRBV6-1 and TRBJ2-7; the match to TRBD2 covers 9 bases. CDR3 length equals 17 residues. V dropped 1 base and J dropped 0; count of bases not matched to a gene: 7. CDR1 and CDR2 from the germline V gene are MNHNS and SASEGT. Written as DNA, the CDR3 is TGTGCCAGCAGTGAAGGCACTAGCGGGCAAAGCTCCTACGAGCAGTACTTC. Protein: CASSEGTSGQSSYEQYF.

The chain joins TRBV27 to TRBJ2-7; 12 bases match TRBD1. This CDR3 is built from 15 residues. V trimming: 6 bases; J trimming: 3 bases; junction bases outside the gene matches: 6. CDR1 and CDR2 from the germline V gene are MNHEY and SMNVEV (reference sequence). The CDR3 region is CASSSGTGGFYEQYF. For the CDR3, the DNA is TGTGCCAGCAGCTCCGGGACAGGGGGCTTCTACGAGCAGTACTTC.

V usage is TRBV6-1 and J usage is TRBJ2-5, with 8 bases identical to TRBD1. The J call may be incorrect, as the DNA end agrees better with TRBJ2-7. This CDR3 comprises 16 residues. CDR1 MNHNS and CDR2 SASEGT come from the germline V gene. The CDR3 region has the DNA TGTGCCAGCAGTGATGCTCGCAGGGGGCGTTCCTACGAGCAGTACTTC. Translation: CASSDARRGRSYEQYF.

The chain links TRBV4-2 to TRBJ2-1, with 7 bases aligning to TRBD2. The CDR3 extends over 16 amino acids. V dropped 9 bases and J dropped 0; count of bases not matched to a gene: 11. CDR1 and CDR2 (germline): LGHNA, YNFKEQ. The CDR3: CASAYSGSSSYNEQFF. DNA for the CDR3: TGTGCCAGTGCCTATAGCGGGTCCAGCTCCTACAATGAGCAGTTCTTC.

The rearrangement uses TRBV7-9 and TRBJ2-6; 7 nucleotides line up with TRBD1. V was pared by 1 base and J by 2 bases, with 5 bases of the junction left unmatched. Germline CDR1 is SEHNR and CDR2 is FQNEAQ (reference sequence). The CDR3 consists of 17 residues. The CDR3 region is CASSLGQGETGANVLTF. The CDR3, as DNA: TGTGCCAGCAGCTTAGGGCAGGGGGAGACTGGGGCCAACGTCCTGACTTTC. Full variable domain (rest looked up from reference TRBV7-9 and TRBJ2-6): DTGVSQNPRHKITKRGQNVTFRCDPISEHNRLYWYRQTLGQGPEFLTYFQNEAQLEKSRLLSDRFSAERPKGSFSTLEIQRTEQGDSAMYLCASSLGQGETGANVLTFGAGSRLTVL.

This clone has more than one count but fewer than ten. V is TRBV6-4 and J is TRBJ2-2; weak D call: TRBD2 (7 bases). Germline CDR1 is MRHNA and CDR2 is SNTAGT. The CDR3 runs 17 residues. V dropped 10 bases and J dropped 3 bases, with 24 bases sitting between them. Here the CDR3 reads CANWRGRGASDTGELFF. CDR3 nucleotide sequence: TGTGCCAACTGGCGCGGTCGGGGGGCCTCGGACACCGGGGAGCTGTTTTTT.

The chain is built from TRBV10-1 and TRBJ2-1; TRBD2 agrees at 10 bases. The germline V gene has CDR1 WNHNN and CDR2 SYGVQD (reference sequence). Trimming took 4 bases from V and 1 from J; bases not matched to a gene: 7. This CDR3 is built from 17 residues. CDR3 sequence (DNA): TGCGCCAGCAGTGCCGGGACTAGCGCTCCGTCCTACAATGAGCAGTTCTTC. Encoded protein: CASSAGTSAPSYNEQFF.

The chain recombines TRBV14 with TRBJ2-3; D is ambiguous. The CDR3 extends over 16 amino acids. V was pared by 0 bases and J by 2 bases, with 12 bases between. Germline CDR1 reads SGHDN; CDR2 reads FVKESK. In nucleotides, the CDR3 is TGTGCCAGCAGCCAAGATTTTGCGTTAGACACAGATACGCAGTATTTT. Its protein product is CASSQDFALDTDTQYF.

In this sample, this clone turned up once. The chain carries TRBV4-1 and TRBJ2-3; possible D gene TRBD2, 6 bases. Germline CDR1 reads MGHRA; CDR2 reads YSYEKL. V lost 0 bases and J 6 bases, leaving 16 bases between the germline ends. The CDR3 has 16 residues. The CDR3 here is CASSQDPGIAVDTQYF. The CDR3 coding sequence is TGCGCCAGCAGCCAAGATCCCGGCATAGCGGTGGATACGCAGTATTTT.

This clone was seen only once. The J gene is TRBJ2-7, the V gene TRBV29-1, with D possibly matching TRBD2 (5 bases). Germline V CDR1 and CDR2: SQVTM, ANQGSEA. V dropped 6 bases and J dropped 2 bases, with 11 bases sitting between them. The CDR3 spans 12 residues. As DNA, the CDR3 is TGCAGCGTATCGGGGTTTACCTACGAGCAGTACTTC. Translated: CSVSGFTYEQYF.

This chain links TRBV19 with TRBJ2-1; D is unclear. The length of the CDR3 is 13 residues. V lost 4 bases to trimming and J lost 8 bases, with 12 bases between them. Germline V gene data show CDR1 as LNHDA and CDR2 as SQIVND (reference sequence). This CDR3 reads CASSNGRVDEQFF. DNA for the CDR3: TGTGCCAGTAGTAACGGTAGAGTCGATGAGCAGTTCTTC.

CDR3 bases: TGCGCCAGCAGTGAGCAGGGTCCTCTCTACGAGCAGTACTTC. Translation gives CASSEQGPLYEQYF. The gene calls are TRBV10-2 and TRBJ2-7, with a tentative D call TRBD1 (5 bases). The CDR3 totals 14 residues. Trimming left V 2 bases short and J 3 bases short, with 11 bases between. The germline gives CDR1 WSHSY, CDR2 SAAADI.

The chain has TRBV5-6 and TRBJ2-7; 9 nucleotides agree with TRBD2. This CDR3 is 15 amino acids long. CDR1 and CDR2 from the germline V gene are SGHDT and YYEEEE. V was clipped by 0 bases and J by 6 bases; unmatched bases: 7. Here the CDR3 DNA reads TGTGCCAGCAGCTTGGGCGCGGGAGGGCCCCGCGAGCAGTACTTC. Its translation: CASSLGAGGPREQYF.

Only a few counts were recorded for this clone. This sequence joins TRBV6-5 and TRBJ1-2; 11 bases agree with TRBD1. The length of the CDR3 is 15 residues. V shed 6 bases and J 5 bases; nucleotides not matched to a gene: 8. The germline V gene encodes CDR1 MNHEY and CDR2 SVGAGI. CDR3 sequence reads: CASRETGTGGYGYTF. CDR3 in DNA: TGTGCCAGCAGGGAAACCGGGACAGGGGGTTATGGCTACACCTTC.

This chain uses TRBV2 with TRBJ2-1; TRBD2 aligns across 10 bases. The CDR3 contains 15 residues. The ends lost 1 base at V and 15 bases at J; junction bases unmatched: 12. Per germline, CDR1 SNHLY and CDR2 FYNNEI. CDR3 nucleotides: TGTGCCAGCAGTGAAGTCCCAGCGGGAGGGGGGGCTTCGTTCTTC. Its translation is CASSEVPAGGGASFF.

V gene TRBV11-1 combines with J gene TRBJ2-5; D may be TRBD2 (5 bases). This CDR3 region has 16 residues. With 0 bases removed from V and 7 bases from J, the gap between germline ends came to 18 bases. Germline CDR1 SGHAT, CDR2 FQDESV (reference sequence). CDR3 sequence: CASSLANGLPVGTQYF. DNA of the CDR3: TGTGCCAGCAGCTTAGCGAACGGACTGCCGGTGGGGACCCAGTACTTC.

Of note for this clone: Its ends do not fully match the called genes, so a read error is possible. The V gene is TRBV9, the J gene TRBJ2-7, with 7 bases aligning to TRBD2. Germline V gene sequence: CDR1 SGDLS, CDR2 YYNGEE. The CDR3 sequence is 15 residues long. The CDR3 loop is CASSVGGGSPYGQYF. The CDR3 nucleotides are TGTGCCAGCAGCGTAGGTGGCGGGAGCCCCTACGGGCAGTACTTC.

Only one count was recorded for this clone. The rearrangement uses TRBV28 and TRBJ2-7; 7 bases match TRBD1. Germline trimming cut 6 bases from V and 2 bases from J; bases unmatched to any gene: 7. The V gene's germline CDR1 is MDHEN and CDR2 SYDVKM. The length of the CDR3 is 14 residues. CDR3 in DNA: TGTGCCAGCAGCCCGGGGACAGCAACCTACGAGCAGTACTTC. This codes for CASSPGTATYEQYF. Full variable domain (missing parts from reference TRBV28 and TRBJ2-7): DVKVTQSSRYLVKRTGEKVFLECVQDMDHENMFWYRQDPGLGLRLIYFSYDVKMKEKGDIPEGYSVSREKKERFSLILESASTNQTSMYLCASSPGTATYEQYFGPGTRLTVT.

The chain links TRBV29-1 to TRBJ2-2; 10 positions agree with TRBD1. Trimming at V came to 3 bases and at J to 6 bases, leaving 13 bases not matched to a gene. CDR3 length equals 17 residues. CDR1 SQVTM and CDR2 ANQGSEA come from the germline V gene. The CDR3 sequence: CSVDYGTGTGEAGELFF. The CDR3 bases are TGCAGCGTTGACTACGGAACCGGGACAGGGGAAGCCGGGGAGCTGTTTTTT.

The V call is TRBV7-2, the J call TRBJ2-7; D is unresolved. The CDR3 spans 13 residues. Germline assignment: CDR1 SGHTA and CDR2 FQGNSA. V was pared by 5 bases and J by 6 bases, with 14 bases between. The CDR3 loop is CASSPLGNGEQYF. The CDR3 DNA reads as TGTGCCAGCAGCCCCTTGGGCAACGGCGAGCAGTACTTC. The full variable domain, completed using reference TRBV7-2 and TRBJ2-7, is GAGVSQSPSNKVTEKGKDVELRCDPISGHTALYWYRQSLGQGLEFLIYFQGNSAPDKSGLPSDRFSAERTGGSVSTLTIQRTQQEDSAVYLCASSPLGNGEQYFGPGTRLTVT.

This clone was seen a few times. The chain links TRBV7-2 to TRBJ2-1, with TRBD2 matching 8 bases. This CDR3 has 16 residues. Trimming took 5 bases from V and 10 from J; bases not matched to a gene: 16. Germline loops: CDR1 SGHTA, CDR2 FQGNSA. Here the CDR3 reads CASSRSQGTRGGEQFF. The CDR3, as DNA: TGTGCCAGCAGCCGGTCTCAGGGGACTAGGGGTGGGGAGCAGTTCTTC.

This clone was found once. The V call is TRBV7-6, the J call TRBJ2-5; perhaps TRBD1 as D (6 bases). The CDR3 is 13 residues long. V was cut by 5 bases and J by 5 bases, with 12 bases left in between. CDR1 is SGHVS, CDR2 FNYEAQ, per germline. The chain's CDR3 is CASSPTGIETQYF. In DNA, the CDR3 is TGTGCCAGCAGCCCCACAGGGATTGAGACCCAGTACTTC.

The rearrangement joins TRBV5-1 to TRBJ2-6, with D hard to call. The CDR3 is 16 amino acids. Germline CDR1 is SGHRS and CDR2 is YFSETQ. V was pared by 0 bases and J by 0 bases, with 7 bases between. CDR3 region: CASSLVFSSGANVLTF. CDR3 DNA sequence: TGCGCCAGCAGCTTGGTTTTCAGCTCTGGGGCCAACGTCCTGACTTTC.

The V gene is TRBV25-1, the J gene TRBJ1-6; TRBD1 might be the D (6 bases). The CDR3 covers 15 residues. The V and J ends lost 4 bases and 7 bases respectively, with 14 bases between them. From germline, CDR1 is MGHDK and CDR2 SYGVNS. The CDR3 nucleotides are TGTGCCAGCAGTGGACCGGGACACAGCAATTCACCCCTCCACTTT. It specifies CASSGPGHSNSPLHF.

The sample holds one count of this clone. J is TRBJ1-2 and V is TRBV18, with 10 bases that match TRBD1. This CDR3 contains 15 residues. Germline assignment: CDR1 KGHSH and CDR2 LQKENI. Trimming at V came to 4 bases and at J to 5 bases, leaving 7 bases not matched to a gene. The CDR3: CASSHRQGAKYGYTF. The CDR3 DNA reads TGTGCCAGCTCACATAGACAGGGGGCGAAATATGGCTACACCTTC.

This sequence joins TRBV2 and TRBJ2-7; D perhaps matches TRBD1 (6 bases). Germline CDR1 reads SNHLY; CDR2 reads FYNNEI. V was clipped by 7 bases and J by 7 bases, with 23 bases between them. The CDR3 is 15 amino acids. The CDR3 loop is CASTGALQRQGEQYF. The CDR3 DNA reads as TGTGCCAGCACCGGGGCCCTTCAGCGCCAGGGGGAGCAGTACTTC.